This TCR beta chain derives from a study of OX40 agonist ivuxolimab in advanced cancers. For context, the study as a whole: Ivuxolimab, which targeted the costimulatory receptor OX40 (CD134), was an agonistic, fully human IgG2 monoclonal antibody. The purpose of peripheral TCRbeta sequencing was to test whether ivuxolimab changed TCR sequence diversity and led to clonal T-cell expansion. Of the roughly 51 patients in dose escalation, about 20 had hepatocellular carcinoma, about 15 had melanoma, 9 had renal cell carcinoma and 9 had head and neck cancer. A male proportion of 82.7% and a mean age of roughly 58 years, ranging from 23 to 79, were recorded for the dose-escalation cohort. Patients were allowed to have had prior anti-PD-1, anti-PD-L1 or anti-CTLA-4 therapy, and around 43% of the dose-escalation patients had been treated with checkpoint inhibitors. Partial responses occurred in three dose-escalation patients: two with cutaneous melanoma and one with hepatocellular carcinoma. The paper reports the monotherapy dose-escalation portion (N = 52 patients) of the phase I ivuxolimab trial. Intravenous ivuxolimab was administered to patients every 2 weeks at six dose levels: 0.01, 0.1, 0.3, 1.5, 3 and 10 mg/kg. The study at large found these results: The antigen specificity of the peripheral T cells that underwent clonal expansion was not determined. On average, CD8+ T cells showed more expanded clones than CD4+ T cells after ivuxolimab. At doses of 0.1 to 3.0 mg/kg, clonal expansion of both CD4+ and CD8+ T cells in blood was seen between baseline and week 6. In partial responders in the 0.1-3.0 mg/kg groups, normalized peripheral clonal expansion was found to be among the lowest, especially among CD8+ T cells. Low levels of normalized T-cell clonal expansion were also shown by some nonresponding patients.

Genomic DNA was extracted from sorted cells for sequencing of the TCRbeta CDR3 region. TCRbeta CDR3 regions were sequenced using the immunoSEQ Assay. Here the immuneACCESS table is served through TCRdb, limited to in-frame sequences with V and J called. Missing clones are a known gap in these copies; in checked studies unresolved V genes cover under half, and the rest lacks a known reason. This sample holds roughly 25,000 clones; 81% were observed only once. Roughly 30% of the sample belongs to the ten largest clones. The trial excluded patients who had a history of autoimmune disease or who were on systemic immunosuppression. Peripheral blood for TCR sequencing was collected from all dose cohorts at baseline, on cycle 4 day 1, and on cycle 7 day 1. Samples came from an open-label, multicenter, first-in-human phase I dose-escalation trial of ivuxolimab. Adults with locally advanced or metastatic melanoma, renal cell, hepatocellular, or head and neck squamous cell carcinoma were enrolled in the trial. Before TCR sequencing, CD4+ T cells and CD8+ T cells were sorted from peripheral blood as separate populations.

To note about this clone: Its antigen target is currently unknown. No clone much larger than this one lies a single base away; base qualities are absent.

From the cysteine through the phenylalanine, the CDR3 covers 14 amino acids. CDR3 DNA is the only sequence kept; it has 42 bases, read in frame from the first base. Germline trimming: 0 bases from V, 6 bases from J; junction bases outside gene matches: 2. The germline V gene (reference sequence) yields SGHKS for CDR1 and YYEKEE for CDR2. This sequence uses TRBV5-5 and TRBJ2-1; 8 bases in the junction line up with TRBD1. The receptor's source is an adult with an advanced solid tumor such as melanoma, head and neck, liver or kidney cancer. The sequencing used CD4+ or CD8+ T cells sorted from blood, collected in a trial of the OX40 agonist ivuxolimab. Here is the DNA: TGTGCCAGCAGCTTGGGGACAGGGATCAATGAGCAGTTCTTC. This encodes CASSLGTGINEQFF. With the portions outside the CDR3 filled from the reference TRBV5-5 and TRBJ2-1 genes, the complete variable region becomes DAGVTQSPTHLIKTRGQQVTLRCSPISGHKSVSWYQQVLGQGPQFIFQYYEKEERGRGNFPDRFSARQFPNYSSELNVNALLLGDSALYLCASSLGTGINEQFFGPGTRLTVL.